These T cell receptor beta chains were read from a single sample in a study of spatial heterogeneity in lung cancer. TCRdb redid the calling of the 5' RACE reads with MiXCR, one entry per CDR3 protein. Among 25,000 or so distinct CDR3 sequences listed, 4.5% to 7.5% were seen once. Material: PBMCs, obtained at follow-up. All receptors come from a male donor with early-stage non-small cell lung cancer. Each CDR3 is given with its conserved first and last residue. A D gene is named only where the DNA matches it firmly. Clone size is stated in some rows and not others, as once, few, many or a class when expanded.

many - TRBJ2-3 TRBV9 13 CASSAPPTDTQYF TGTGCCAGCAGCGCTCCGCCCACAGATACGCAGTATTTT
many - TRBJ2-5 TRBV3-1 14 CASSHATGQETQYF TGTGCCAGCAGCCACGCCACAGGGCAAGAGACCCAGTACTTC
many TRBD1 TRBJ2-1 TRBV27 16 CASSVRGTGGSNEQFF TGTGCCAGCAGTGTCCGCGGGACAGGGGGCTCCAATGAGCAGTTCTTC
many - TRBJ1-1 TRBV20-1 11 CSAPDSSEAFF TGCAGTGCCCCGGACAGTTCTGAAGCTTTCTTT
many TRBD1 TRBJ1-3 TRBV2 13 CASPTGAGNTIYF TGTGCCAGCCCCACAGGGGCGGGAAACACCATATATTTT
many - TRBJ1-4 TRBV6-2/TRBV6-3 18 CASSYQPRMSNLNEKLFF TGTGCCAGCAGTTACCAGCCGAGGATGAGTAACCTTAATGAAAAACTGTTTTTT
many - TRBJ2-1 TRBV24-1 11 CAPRIRAEQFF TGTGCCCCCCGTATTCGAGCTGAGCAGTTCTTC
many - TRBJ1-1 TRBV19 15 CASSIPATGNTEAFF TGTGCCAGTAGTATCCCTGCGACAGGGAACACTGAAGCTTTCTTT
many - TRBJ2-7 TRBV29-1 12 CSVEDSGTVQYF TGCAGCGTTGAAGATAGCGGGACAGTGCAGTACTTC
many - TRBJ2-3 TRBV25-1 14 CASSSAPIDRTQYF TGTGCCAGCAGTTCGGCCCCGATCGATCGGACGCAGTATTTT
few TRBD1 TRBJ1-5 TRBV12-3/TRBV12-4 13 CASSEQGADPQHF TGTGCCAGCAGTGAACAGGGGGCCGACCCCCAGCATTTT
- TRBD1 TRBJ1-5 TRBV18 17 CASSLFEPGQTYQPQHF TGTGCCAGCTCACTTTTCGAACCGGGACAGACGTATCAGCCCCAGCATTTT
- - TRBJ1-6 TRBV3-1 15 CASSQGDRNNSPLHF TGTGCCAGCAGCCAAGGCGACAGGAATAATTCACCCCTCCACTTT
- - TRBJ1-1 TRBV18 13 CASSLLEGTEAFF TGTGCCAGCTCTCTCCTCGAGGGCACTGAAGCTTTCTTT
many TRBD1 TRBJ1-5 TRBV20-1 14 CSAREGTDPRPQHF TGCAGTGCTAGAGAGGGGACAGACCCGCGGCCCCAGCATTTT
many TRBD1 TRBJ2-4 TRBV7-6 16 CASSLGQDITEYIQYF TGTGCCAGCAGCTTGGGACAGGATATCACGGAATACATTCAGTACTTC
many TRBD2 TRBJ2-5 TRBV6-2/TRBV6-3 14 CASSPGLAEETQYF TGTGCCAGCAGTCCCGGACTAGCGGAAGAGACCCAGTACTTC
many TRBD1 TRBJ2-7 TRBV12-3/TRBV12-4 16 CASSGPGTGDPYEQYF TGTGCCAGCAGTGGACCCGGGACAGGGGATCCCTACGAGCAGTACTTC
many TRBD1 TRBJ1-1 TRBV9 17 CASSVAGTGGSDTEAFF TGTGCCAGCAGCGTAGCCGGGACAGGGGGCTCGGACACTGAAGCTTTCTTT
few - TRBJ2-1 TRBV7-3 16 CASSARAGGVHNEQFF TGTGCCAGCAGCGCGAGGGCGGGCGGAGTCCACAATGAGCAGTTCTTC
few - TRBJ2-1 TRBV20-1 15 CSARDTGGAGDEQFF TGCAGTGCTAGAGATACCGGTGGGGCCGGAGATGAGCAGTTCTTC
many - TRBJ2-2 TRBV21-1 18 CASSKWYGTGLFTGELFF TGTGCCAGCAGCAAATGGTACGGGACAGGGTTGTTCACCGGGGAGCTGTTTTTT
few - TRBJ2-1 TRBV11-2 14 CASSLLEDVHEQFF TGTGCCAGCAGCCTCCTGGAAGACGTGCATGAGCAGTTCTTC
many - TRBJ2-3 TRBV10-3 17 CAISESVVSRRTDTQYF TGTGCCATCAGTGAGTCGGTGGTTAGCCGCCGCACAGATACGCAGTATTTT
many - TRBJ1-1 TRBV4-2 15 CASSQASGQGTEAFF TGTGCCAGCAGCCAAGCCTCCGGGCAGGGGACTGAAGCTTTCTTT
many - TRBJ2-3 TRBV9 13 CASSRGLTDTQYF TGTGCCAGCAGCCGGGGCTTAACAGATACGCAGTATTTT
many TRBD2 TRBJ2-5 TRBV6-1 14 CASTLAGVRETQYF TGTGCCAGCACCCTAGCGGGAGTAAGAGAGACCCAGTACTTC
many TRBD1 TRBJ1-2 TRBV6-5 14 CASRPSGQRDGYTF TGTGCCAGCAGACCCTCGGGACAGAGAGATGGCTACACCTTC
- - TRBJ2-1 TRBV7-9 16 CASSFLGKSSYNEQFF TGTGCCAGCAGCTTCTTGGGCAAAAGCTCCTACAATGAGCAGTTCTTC
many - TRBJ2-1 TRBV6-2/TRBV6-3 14 CASSYSLAGVEQFF TGTGCCAGCAGTTACTCCCTCGCGGGCGTTGAGCAGTTCTTC
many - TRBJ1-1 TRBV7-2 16 CASSPLVGQGITEAFF TGTGCCAGCAGCCCTTTGGTTGGGCAGGGAATCACTGAAGCTTTCTTT
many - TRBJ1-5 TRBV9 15 CASSAYQGINQPQHF TGTGCCAGCAGCGCCTACCAGGGCATCAATCAGCCCCAGCATTTT
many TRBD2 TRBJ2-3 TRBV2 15 CASMALAGVSDTQYF TGTGCCAGCATGGCCCTAGCGGGAGTGTCTGATACGCAGTATTTT
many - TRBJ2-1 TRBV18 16 CASSEQETGRHNEQFF TGTGCCAGCTCGGAACAGGAGACAGGTCGCCACAATGAGCAGTTCTTC
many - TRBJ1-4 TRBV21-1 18 CASSTNIRVFRTYEKLFF TGTGCCAGCAGCACGAATATCCGGGTCTTCAGGACCTACGAAAAACTGTTTTTT
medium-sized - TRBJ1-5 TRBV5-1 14 CASSAGDGNQPQHF TGCGCCAGCAGCGCAGGGGATGGCAATCAGCCCCAGCATTTT
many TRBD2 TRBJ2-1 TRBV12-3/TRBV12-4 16 CASSLASGVSYNEQFF TGTGCCAGCAGTTTAGCTAGCGGGGTCTCCTACAATGAGCAGTTCTTC
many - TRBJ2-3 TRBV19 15 CASSTQADRPDTQYF TGTGCCAGTAGTACCCAAGCGGACCGTCCGGATACGCAGTATTTT
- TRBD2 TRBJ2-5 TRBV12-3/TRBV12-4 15 CASSLVPSGGETQYF TGTGCCAGCAGTTTAGTCCCTAGCGGGGGGGAGACCCAGTACTTC
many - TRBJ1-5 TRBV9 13 CASSVGPIQPQHF TGTGCCAGCAGCGTAGGCCCCATTCAGCCCCAGCATTTT
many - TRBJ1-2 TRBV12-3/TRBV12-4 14 CASSPRRTSDGYTF TGTGCCAGCAGTCCGAGAAGGACATCGGATGGCTACACCTTC
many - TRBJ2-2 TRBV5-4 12 CASSLDRGELFF TGTGCCAGCAGCTTGGACCGAGGGGAGCTGTTTTTT
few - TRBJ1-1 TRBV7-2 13 CASSFAFNTEAFF TGTGCCAGCAGCTTCGCCTTCAACACTGAAGCTTTCTTT
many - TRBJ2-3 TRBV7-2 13 CASTTQKTDTQYF TGTGCCAGCACCACCCAGAAAACAGATACGCAGTATTTT